This T cell receptor beta chain was captured in a study of T cell responses to AZD1222 COVID-19 vaccine. Study results and limitations: Mapped onto spike, vaccine-associated CD4 TCRs spanned it and were dominant at 160-218 and 743-854. Donors were chiefly white British, with a greater number of females, and clonal diversity was perhaps underestimated. Receipt of two AZD1222 doses was followed by a rise in Spike-specific TCR breadth and depth.

CDR1 is LNHNV, CDR2 YYDKDF, per germline (reference sequence). Trimming removed 1 base at V and 4 bases at J, with 11 bases between. The CDR3 totals 14 residues. As concerns this clone: Its cognate antigen is unknown.

Assay used: immunoSEQ multiplex PCR; TCRdb lists only in-frame clones, some missing. The table shows around 130,000 clones, with around 86% occurring only once. The source material was peripheral blood, sampled 28 days after the second AZD1222 dose. The TCR sequence derives from an adult who received the AZD1222 COVID-19 vaccine. The rearrangement joins TRBV15 to TRBJ2-7; D call uncertain. CDR3 residues: CATSRVGFPYEQYF. CDR3 coding DNA: TGTGCCACCAGCAGAGTGGGTTTCCCTTACGAGCAGTACTTC. The whole variable domain, remainder taken from reference TRBV15 and TRBJ2-7, is DAMVIQNPRYQVTQFGKPVTLSCSQTLNHNVMYWYQQKSSQAPKLLFHYYDKDFNNEADTPDNFQSRRPNTSFCFLDIRSPGLGDTAMYLCATSRVGFPYEQYFGPGTRLTVT.